Listed here is a single T cell receptor (beta chain). As yet, its antigen is unknown. Unstimulated regulatory T cells (CD4+CD25+CD127-), CD4+CD25- non-regulatory cells, CD4 and CD8 cells were FACS-sorted from thawed PBMCs. The entry originates in a study of Tregs in tolerant kidney transplant recipients. This table comes from immunoSEQ multiplex PCR, and its TCRdb copy is limited to in-frame clones, with some not included. The sample shows fewer than 80,000 clones, less than 90% of them seen only once. Study conclusions and caveats: In tolerant patients, donor-specific Tregs outgrew total Tregs, suggesting antigen-driven expansion. The small number of patients limits these findings pending further validation.

This sequence originates from a human donor who received a combined kidney and bone marrow transplant. The sample here was CD4+ T cells from blood, taken before the transplant.

The CDR3 reads CASSRRQGAETQYF. The DNA for the CDR3 is TGTGCCAGCAGTCGTCGACAGGGCGCGGAGACCCAGTACTTC. V is TRBV6-6 and J is TRBJ2-5; 7 bases are shared with TRBD1. CDR1 and CDR2 from the germline V gene are MNHNY and SVGAGI (reference sequence). The CDR3 contains 14 residues. V lost 5 bases and J lost 5; bases outside the gene matches: 8.